This TCR beta chain was captured by sequencing in a study of T-cell reconstitution after alpha-beta-depleted transplantation in children. Trimming removed 2 bases from V and 2 bases from J; junction bases left unmatched: 1. Per the germline V gene, CDR1 is SGHRS and CDR2 is YFSETQ. The CDR3 runs to 15 residues. Unique molecular identifiers were built into the TCRbeta library. TCRdb passed the PCR reads through MiXCR, listing each CDR3 protein once. The sample holds 220,000 or so distinct CDR3 sequences, roughly 8% seen once. This clonotype was seen at least ten times. Its cognate antigen is unknown. Findings and limits, study-wide: Several patients had high TCRbeta diversity at day 60; it came from surviving recipient T cells and thymic progenitors. Newly made T cells mostly supplied T-cell counts and diversity one year after transplant. Alpha-beta T cells about two months after transplant reportedly derived from several hundred expanded graft clones.

This TCR was sampled from a male patient younger than 18 who had a stem cell transplant for acute lymphoblastic leukemia, so the T cells may come from the graft donor. The rearrangement links TRBV5-1 to TRBJ2-6, with 7 bases matching TRBD1. Sample: PBMCs, mostly from graft donor cells, taken 180 days after TCRalphabeta/CD19-depleted stem cell transplant. CDR3 region: CASSFQGAGANVLTF. As DNA, the CDR3 is TGCGCCAGCAGCTTTCAGGGGGCTGGGGCCAACGTCCTGACTTTC.